This is a list of T cell receptor beta chains from one sample in a study of read filtering for tumor transcriptome and immune sequencing. TCRdb ran MiXCR on the reads and lists one entry per CDR3 protein. The repertoire includes some 19,000 distinct CDR3 sequences, 22% of them detected once, and nearly 25% sits in the top ten. The specimen was a population of CD138-negative cells sorted from bone marrow. These receptors were obtained from a donor aged 40 or over with multiple myeloma. Both conserved end residues are part of each CDR3. Each record gives: J gene, V gene, D gene, clone size, CDR3 DNA, CDR3 protein. A D gene is named only where the DNA matches it firmly. A clone size is listed for some rows: how often the clone was seen (once, few, many), or a class if it is expanded.

j_call: TRBJ2-5
v_call: TRBV28
d_call: TRBD1
clone_size: many
cdr3_nt: TGTGCCAGCGGGCAGGGGGCAGGGGAGACCCAGTACTTC
cdr3_aa: CASGQGAGETQYF

j_call: TRBJ1-2
v_call: TRBV12-3/TRBV12-4
d_call: TRBD1
clone_size: many
cdr3_nt: TGTGCCAGCAGAGTAGGGGGCGTCTATGGCTACACCTTC
cdr3_aa: CASRVGGVYGYTF

j_call: TRBJ2-2
v_call: TRBV29-1
d_call: TRBD1
clone_size: many
cdr3_nt: TGCAGCGTTGTTGGGACAGGGGGCCCGGGGGAGCTGTTTTTT
cdr3_aa: CSVVGTGGPGELFF

j_call: TRBJ2-7
v_call: TRBV18
d_call: TRBD1
clone_size: few
cdr3_nt: TGTGCCAGCTCACCGGGACAGAACTACGAGCAGTACTTC
cdr3_aa: CASSPGQNYEQYF

j_call: TRBJ2-5
v_call: TRBV19
d_call: -
clone_size: -
cdr3_nt: TGTGCCAGTAGTCGCGGACAGAAAGAGACCCAGTACTTC
cdr3_aa: CASSRGQKETQYF

j_call: TRBJ2-1
v_call: TRBV18
d_call: -
clone_size: many
cdr3_nt: TGTGCCAGCTCACCAAGGGACGGCTACAATGAGCAGTTCTTC
cdr3_aa: CASSPRDGYNEQFF

j_call: TRBJ2-1
v_call: TRBV4-1
d_call: -
clone_size: once
cdr3_nt: TGCGCCAGCAGCCCTTTTTGGCCTGGCGGCAATGAGCAGTTCTTC
cdr3_aa: CASSPFWPGGNEQFF

j_call: TRBJ2-1
v_call: TRBV20-1
d_call: TRBD2
clone_size: -
cdr3_nt: TGCAGTGCTAGTCTACCGGGAGGAAAGAATGAGCAGTTCTTC
cdr3_aa: CSASLPGGKNEQFF

j_call: TRBJ2-7
v_call: TRBV30
d_call: -
clone_size: many
cdr3_nt: TGTGCCTACGAGACGAGGGATCGGGAGCAGTACTTC
cdr3_aa: CAYETRDREQYF

j_call: TRBJ2-2
v_call: TRBV6-2/TRBV6-3
d_call: -
clone_size: -
cdr3_nt: TGTGCCACCTTGGACACCGGGGAGCTGTTTTTT
cdr3_aa: CATLDTGELFF

j_call: TRBJ2-3
v_call: TRBV4-1
d_call: -
clone_size: medium-sized
cdr3_nt: TGCGCCAGCAGCCACGTCGCGAGTCCAGATACGCAGTATTTT
cdr3_aa: CASSHVASPDTQYF

j_call: TRBJ1-1
v_call: TRBV28
d_call: -
clone_size: -
cdr3_nt: TGTGCCGGCAATGATGAGGGACATCCGAACACTGAAGCTTTCTTT
cdr3_aa: CAGNDEGHPNTEAFF

j_call: TRBJ1-3
v_call: TRBV19
d_call: -
clone_size: many
cdr3_nt: TGTGCCAGTAGTAAGACGGCCATCTCTGGAAACACCATATATTTT
cdr3_aa: CASSKTAISGNTIYF

j_call: TRBJ2-2
v_call: TRBV20-1
d_call: -
clone_size: -
cdr3_nt: TGCAGTGCTAGAGATGTGTCAGCGGGTGACACCGGGGAGCTGTTTTTT
cdr3_aa: CSARDVSAGDTGELFF

j_call: TRBJ2-7
v_call: TRBV28
d_call: -
clone_size: -
cdr3_nt: TGCGTCAGCAGTCCCGTCACGACTGTCTACGAGCAGTACTTC
cdr3_aa: CVSSPVTTVYEQYF

j_call: TRBJ2-1
v_call: TRBV6-2/TRBV6-3
d_call: -
clone_size: many
cdr3_nt: TGTGCCAGCAGTTTAGCTCGTTCGTCCTACAATGAGCAGTTCTTC
cdr3_aa: CASSLARSSYNEQFF

j_call: TRBJ2-7
v_call: TRBV12-3/TRBV12-4
d_call: TRBD2
clone_size: few
cdr3_nt: TGTGCCAGCAGTTTGGTTGGGACTAGCGAGGCCTACGAGCAGTACTTC
cdr3_aa: CASSLVGTSEAYEQYF

j_call: TRBJ2-4
v_call: TRBV4-3
d_call: -
clone_size: few
cdr3_nt: TGCGCCAGCAGCCAAGGATTCCCCGACATTCAGTACTTC
cdr3_aa: CASSQGFPDIQYF

j_call: TRBJ2-2
v_call: TRBV3-1
d_call: TRBD1
clone_size: medium-sized
cdr3_nt: TGTGCCAGCAGCCAAACACCGGGACAGGCAGGGGAGCTGTTTTTT
cdr3_aa: CASSQTPGQAGELFF

j_call: TRBJ1-5
v_call: TRBV28
d_call: -
clone_size: many
cdr3_nt: TGTGCCAGCATTTTAGGGGCCGGGAGTCAGCCCCAGCATTTT
cdr3_aa: CASILGAGSQPQHF

j_call: TRBJ2-7
v_call: TRBV7-2
d_call: -
clone_size: many
cdr3_nt: TGTGCCAGCAGCCGAATAGGTGGAGCCCACTACGAGCAGTACTTC
cdr3_aa: CASSRIGGAHYEQYF

j_call: TRBJ2-3
v_call: TRBV29-1
d_call: -
clone_size: -
cdr3_nt: TGCAGCGTTCGAAGGGACCGCACAGATACGCAGTATTTT
cdr3_aa: CSVRRDRTDTQYF

j_call: TRBJ2-7
v_call: TRBV11-2
d_call: -
clone_size: few
cdr3_nt: TGTGCCAGCAGCTCGCATCCACTAGCAAACGAGCAGTACTTC
cdr3_aa: CASSSHPLANEQYF

j_call: TRBJ2-5
v_call: TRBV28
d_call: TRBD2
clone_size: -
cdr3_nt: TGTGCCAGCAGTTTGGGGCTAGCGGGAGAGGTGACCCAGTACTTC
cdr3_aa: CASSLGLAGEVTQYF

j_call: TRBJ2-3
v_call: TRBV2
d_call: TRBD2
clone_size: many
cdr3_nt: TGTGCCAGCAGTGTAACGGGAGGGCCTTCAGATACGCAGTATTTT
cdr3_aa: CASSVTGGPSDTQYF

j_call: TRBJ2-3
v_call: TRBV28
d_call: -
clone_size: many
cdr3_nt: TGTGCCAGCATTCACAGAGACACAGATACGCAGTATTTT
cdr3_aa: CASIHRDTDTQYF

j_call: TRBJ2-3
v_call: TRBV7-9
d_call: -
clone_size: many
cdr3_nt: TGTGCCAGCAGCTTAGTTGCGACGGGCACAGATACGCAGTATTTT
cdr3_aa: CASSLVATGTDTQYF

j_call: TRBJ2-1
v_call: TRBV28
d_call: -
clone_size: many
cdr3_nt: TGTGCCAGCAATTTCGGGCTAGCAGTCAATGAGCAGTTCTTC
cdr3_aa: CASNFGLAVNEQFF

j_call: TRBJ2-6
v_call: TRBV14
d_call: -
clone_size: -
cdr3_nt: TGTGCCAGCAGTCCAATACCGGGAGTCCTGACTTTC
cdr3_aa: CASSPIPGVLTF

j_call: TRBJ1-1
v_call: TRBV29-1
d_call: -
clone_size: many
cdr3_nt: TGCAGCGTTGTACAGGAAGGGAGGGGGACTGAAGCTTTCTTT
cdr3_aa: CSVVQEGRGTEAFF